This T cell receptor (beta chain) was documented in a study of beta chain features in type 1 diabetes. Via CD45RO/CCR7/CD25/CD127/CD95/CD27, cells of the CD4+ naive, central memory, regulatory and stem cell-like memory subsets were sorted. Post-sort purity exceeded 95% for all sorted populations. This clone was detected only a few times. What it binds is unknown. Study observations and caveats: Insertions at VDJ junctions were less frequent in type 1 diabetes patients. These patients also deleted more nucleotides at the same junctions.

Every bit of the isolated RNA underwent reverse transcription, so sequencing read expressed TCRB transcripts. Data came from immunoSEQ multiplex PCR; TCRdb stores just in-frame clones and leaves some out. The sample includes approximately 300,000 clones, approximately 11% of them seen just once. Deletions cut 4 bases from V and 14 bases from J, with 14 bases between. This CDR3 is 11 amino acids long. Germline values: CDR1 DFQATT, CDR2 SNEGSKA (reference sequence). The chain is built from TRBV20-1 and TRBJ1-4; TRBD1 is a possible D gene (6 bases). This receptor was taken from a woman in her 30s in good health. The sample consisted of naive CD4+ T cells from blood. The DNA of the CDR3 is TGCAGTGCTATCAGCCAGGGGCAGCTGTTTTTT. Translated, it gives CSAISQGQLFF.